The rows below give T cell receptor beta chains drawn from one sample of a study of OX40 agonist ivuxolimab in advanced cancers. Using immunoSEQ multiplex PCR, the repertoire was profiled, and TCRdb retains in-frame clones only, with some absent. The sample contains about 69,000 clones, about three quarters of which appear only once. Source: CD4+ or CD8+ T cells sorted from blood, taken in a trial of the OX40 agonist ivuxolimab. These receptor sequences come from an adult with an advanced solid tumor such as melanoma, head and neck, liver or kidney cancer. The CDR3 runs from the conserved cysteine through the conserved F or W.

J,V,CDR3
TRBJ1-4,TRBV25-1,CASSPTLGNREKLFF
TRBJ2-5,TRBV7-8,CASKMGQGVPQETQYF
TRBJ1-6,TRBV5-6,CASSGRGRTVNSPLHF
TRBJ2-6,TRBV30,CAWSARGSGANVLTF
TRBJ2-7,TRBV5-1,CASSFRGDILNEQYF
TRBJ2-4,TRBV9,CASSVFETSFGNIQYF
TRBJ1-5,TRBV7-9,CASSRSGGGDRGQPQHF
TRBJ1-1,TRBV21-1,CGGTEAFF
TRBJ2-5,TRBV5-1,CASSHEGRGQETQYF
TRBJ2-2,TRBV27,CASRRGQGPGELFF
TRBJ1-4,TRBV10-2,CASSGGATNEKLFF
TRBJ1-3,TRBV6-5,CASRLNSGNTIYF
TRBJ2-2,TRBV28,CASSFFATSGYYTGELFF